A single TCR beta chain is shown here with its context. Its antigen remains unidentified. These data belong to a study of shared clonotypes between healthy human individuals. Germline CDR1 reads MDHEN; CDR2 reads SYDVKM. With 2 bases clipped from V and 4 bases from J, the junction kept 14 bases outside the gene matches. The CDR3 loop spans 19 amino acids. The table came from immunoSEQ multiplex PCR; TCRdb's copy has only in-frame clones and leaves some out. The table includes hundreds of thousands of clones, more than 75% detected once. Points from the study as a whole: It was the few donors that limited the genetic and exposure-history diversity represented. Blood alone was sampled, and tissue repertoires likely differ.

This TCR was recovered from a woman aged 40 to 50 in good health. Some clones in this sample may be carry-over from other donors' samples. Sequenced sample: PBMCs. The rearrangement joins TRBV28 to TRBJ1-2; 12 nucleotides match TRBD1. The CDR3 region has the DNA TGTGCCAGCAGTTTAGAGGGGGGACAGGGGGCTCCTGGGAGCTATGGCTACACCTTC. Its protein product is CASSLEGGQGAPGSYGYTF.